The 22 T cell receptor beta chains below were found in one sample sequenced in a study of T cell responses to AZD1222 COVID-19 vaccine listed by TCRdb under 2021. Library preparation used the immunoSEQ multiplex PCR assay. TCRdb's version of the immuneACCESS table is confined to in-frame rearrangements and falls short of the full clone set. An unresolved V gene accounts for under half of the shortfall where checked; the remainder is of unknown origin. For this sample there are about 97,000 clones; nearly 90% appear just once. The ten biggest clones cover 2.5% to 3.5% of the sample. Reading the label with the study, this specimen's time point is: baseline before first vaccination. The specimen was peripheral blood, collected on day 0 of AZD1222 vaccination. These receptors were obtained from an adult in good health.

This chain links TRBV24-1 with TRBJ1-1, with D maybe TRBD1 (5 bases). This CDR3 region has 13 residues. Germline CDR1 is KGHDR and CDR2 is SFDVKD. Trimming pared 7 bases from V and 1 base from J, leaving 9 bases between. The CDR3 coding sequence is TGTGCCACCAGGGGACGAAGGAACACTGAAGCTTTCTTT. It yields the protein CATRGRRNTEAFF.

The rearrangement joins TRBV5-1 to TRBJ1-4, with D maybe TRBD1 (5 bases). CDR1 and CDR2 (germline): SGHRS, YFSETQ. The CDR3 is 13 amino acids. Trimming cost V 3 bases and J 4 bases, with 7 bases left between them. CDR3: CASSWGNNEKLFF. In DNA form, the CDR3 reads TGCGCCAGCAGCTGGGGGAATAATGAAAAACTGTTTTTT.

This sequence joins TRBV11-3 and TRBJ1-1; D gene ambiguous. V dropped 3 bases and J dropped 0 bases, with 5 bases sitting between them. The CDR3 is 13 amino acids. CDR1 is SGHNT, CDR2 YENEEA, per germline. The CDR3, as DNA: TGTGCCAGCAGCTTCAGATTGAACACTGAAGCTTTCTTT. Encoded protein: CASSFRLNTEAFF. Combining the CDR3 with reference TRBV11-3 and TRBJ1-1 gives the whole variable domain EAGVVQSPRYKIIEKKQPVAFWCNPISGHNTLYWYLQNLGQGPELLIRYENEEAVDDSQLPKDRFSAERLKGVDSTLKIQPAELGDSAVYLCASSFRLNTEAFFGQGTRLTVV.

The rearrangement links TRBV29-1 to TRBJ2-2, with 11 bases that match TRBD1. With V trimmed by 7 bases and J by 6 bases, 13 bases remained unmatched. The CDR3 covers 16 residues. CDR1 is SQVTM, CDR2 ANQGSEA, per germline. CDR3 region: CSARHQDRGRSGELFF. In DNA, the CDR3 is TGCAGCGCCCGCCACCAGGACAGGGGGCGATCCGGGGAGCTGTTTTTT.

CDR3 in DNA: TGTGCCAGCAGTTCTCACTCAAGCTCTGGAAACACCATATATTTT. This translates into CASSSHSSSGNTIYF. This chain joins TRBV6-5 and TRBJ1-3; no reliable D call. The CDR3 contains 15 residues. CDR1 is MNHEY, CDR2 SVGAGI, per germline. The V end was cut by 4 bases, the J end by 0 bases, with 10 bases between.

The gene calls are TRBV10-1 and TRBJ1-2, with D maybe TRBD1 (6 bases). CDR1 is WNHNN and CDR2 is SYGVQD in the germline V gene (reference sequence). The CDR3 contains 13 residues. V lost 6 bases to trimming and J lost 3 bases, with 11 bases between them. The CDR3 bases are TGCGCCAGCAGCCCTGGGGGGCACTATGGCTACACCTTC. This codes for CASSPGGHYGYTF.

The chain couples TRBV6-1 to TRBJ1-1; D is uncertain. Germline-derived CDR1 and CDR2 are MNHNS and SASEGT. The V end was cut by 0 bases, the J end by 2 bases, with 10 bases between. The CDR3 totals 15 residues. In nucleotides, the CDR3 is TGTGCCAGCAGTGAAGCGGTAGGGAGAAACACTGAAGCTTTCTTT. It specifies CASSEAVGRNTEAFF.

CDR3 loop: CASSRTPRATNEKLFF. The CDR3 DNA sequence: TGTGCCAGCAGCCGGACACCTAGAGCAACTAATGAAAAACTGTTTTTT. The chain carries TRBV3-1 (or the pseudogene TRBV3-2) and TRBJ1-4, with D possibly matching TRBD1 (5 bases). Trimming removed 4 bases at V and 0 bases at J, with 12 bases between. The CDR3 length is 16 residues. Germline V gene sequence: CDR1 LGHDT, CDR2 YNNKEL (reference sequence).

The chain carries TRBV5-1 and TRBJ2-5, with D unclear. The V and J ends lost 2 bases and 1 base respectively, with 6 bases between them. Germline V CDR1 and CDR2: SGHRS, YFSETQ. This CDR3 region has 13 residues. This CDR3 is CASSFGSQETQYF. DNA for the CDR3: TGCGCCAGCAGCTTTGGCAGCCAAGAGACCCAGTACTTC.

The chain links TRBV5-1 to TRBJ1-4; 10 positions agree with TRBD1. The V segment lost 2 bases and the J segment 6 bases; nucleotides outside the gene matches: 1. CDR1 is SGHRS and CDR2 is YFSETQ in the germline V gene. The CDR3 covers 14 residues. The CDR3, as DNA: TGCGCCAGCAGCTTTGGGACAGGGGATGAAAAACTGTTTTTT. It encodes CASSFGTGDEKLFF.

The chain couples TRBV28 to TRBJ2-7; TRBD2 agrees at 7 bases. Germline V lookup: CDR1 MDHEN, CDR2 SYDVKM. The junction had 18 bases not matched to a gene; V was cut back by 7 bases and J by 6 bases. This CDR3 spans 16 amino acids. CDR3: CASKTPGGGPGREQYF. As DNA, the CDR3 is TGTGCCAGCAAGACCCCGGGGGGAGGGCCTGGCCGCGAGCAGTACTTC. Full variable domain (rest looked up from reference TRBV28 and TRBJ2-7): DVKVTQSSRYLVKRTGEKVFLECVQDMDHENMFWYRQDPGLGLRLIYFSYDVKMKEKGDIPEGYSVSREKKERFSLILESASTNQTSMYLCASKTPGGGPGREQYFGPGTRLTVT.

This chain connects TRBV28 to TRBJ2-3; D ambiguous. Trimming stripped 4 bases from V and 1 base from J, with 6 bases between. This CDR3 has 13 amino acids. CDR1 is MDHEN and CDR2 is SYDVKM in the germline V gene. In DNA form, the CDR3 reads TGTGCCAGCAGTTCCCCGGGCACAGATACGCAGTATTTT. It encodes CASSSPGTDTQYF. The full variable domain, rest sourced from reference TRBV28 and TRBJ2-3, is DVKVTQSSRYLVKRTGEKVFLECVQDMDHENMFWYRQDPGLGLRLIYFSYDVKMKEKGDIPEGYSVSREKKERFSLILESASTNQTSMYLCASSSPGTDTQYFGPGTRLTVL.

This chain connects TRBV7-3 to TRBJ2-6; a possible D gene is TRBD1 (5 bases). Trimming stripped 6 bases from V and 0 bases from J, with 9 bases between. This CDR3 is 15 amino acids long. Germline CDR1 reads SGHTA; CDR2 reads FQGTGA. The DNA for the CDR3 is TGTGCCAGCAGGCCCCAGGGCTCTGGGGCCAACGTCCTGACTTTC. Its translation: CASRPQGSGANVLTF.

This clone has more than one count but fewer than ten. Other nucleotide sequences from this sample produce the same CDR3. V usage is TRBV7-2 and J usage is TRBJ2-5, with D perhaps assigned TRBD1 or TRBD2 (6 bases each). This CDR3 has 15 amino acids. Germline-derived CDR1 and CDR2 are SGHTA and FQGNSA. The germline V and J ends were trimmed by 5 bases and 1 base, with 14 bases remaining between them. CDR3 in amino acids: CASSLRGGGQETQYF. The DNA for the CDR3 is TGTGCCAGCAGCCTGAGAGGGGGAGGCCAAGAGACCCAGTACTTC.

The chain couples TRBV14 to TRBJ1-1, with D hard to call. The V gene lost 5 bases and the J gene lost 7 bases, with 8 bases spanning the gap. There are 11 residues in the CDR3. The V gene's germline CDR1 is SGHDN and CDR2 FVKESK. CDR3 loop: CASSNRLEAFF. CDR3 nucleotides: TGTGCCAGCAGCAACCGTCTTGAAGCTTTCTTT.

V and J are TRBV28 and TRBJ1-1; D is perhaps TRBD1 (5 bases). Germline loops: CDR1 MDHEN, CDR2 SYDVKM. Trimming took 4 bases from V and 1 from J, leaving 13 bases between them. This CDR3 is 15 amino acids long. The CDR3 DNA reads TGTGCCAGCAGTTCCCAGGGTGTTCAGAACACTGAAGCTTTCTTT. It yields the protein CASSSQGVQNTEAFF.

This sequence joins TRBV9 and TRBJ1-3, with unresolved D. The V end was cut by 4 bases, the J end by 2 bases, with 4 bases between. This CDR3 region has 12 residues. Germline V CDR1 and CDR2: SGDLS, YYNGEE. The CDR3 sequence is CASSTPGNTIYF. DNA of the CDR3: TGTGCCAGCAGCACCCCTGGAAACACCATATATTTT.

The J gene is TRBJ2-1, the V gene TRBV6-4, with 8 positions matching TRBD1. The CDR3 is 15 residues long. Germline V gene data show CDR1 as MRHNA and CDR2 as SNTAGT. Trimming at V came to 6 bases and at J to 8 bases, leaving 12 bases not matched to a gene. The CDR3, as DNA: TGTGCCAGCAGCGCGCACGACAACAGGGGGTATGAGCAGTTCTTC. Amino acid sequence: CASSAHDNRGYEQFF.

This clone was seen once. The chain joins TRBV11-2 to TRBJ2-7; 15 bases match TRBD2. Looked up from germline, CDR1 is SGHAT and CDR2 is FQNNGV. This CDR3 contains 16 residues. The junction had 6 bases not matched to a gene; V was cut back by 6 bases and J by 3 bases. CDR3 residues: CASSWTSGGANYEQYF. The CDR3 DNA reads TGTGCCAGCAGTTGGACTAGCGGGGGGGCTAACTACGAGCAGTACTTC.

The DNA of the CDR3 is TGTGCCAGCAGTTACGCGGACAACTCCTACGAGCAGTACTTC. It specifies CASSYADNSYEQYF. The genes are TRBV6-2 or TRBV6-3 and TRBJ2-7; weak D call: TRBD1 (5 bases). The CDR3 is 14 residues long. The V end was cut by 2 bases, the J end by 0 bases, with 8 bases between. Germline V CDR1 and CDR2: MNHEY, SVGEGT.

Within the sample, this clone is medium-sized. This chain joins TRBV10-3 and TRBJ1-4, with 10 bases fitting TRBD1. CDR1 is ENHRY, CDR2 SYGVKD, per germline. Trimming cost V 10 bases and J 3 bases; bases outside gene matches: 5. This CDR3 contains 14 residues. As DNA, the CDR3 is TGTGCCACCGGGACAGGGGCTTCTAATGAAAAACTGTTTTTT. As protein: CATGTGASNEKLFF.

This chain uses TRBV27 with TRBJ1-6, with D possibly matching TRBD1 (5 bases). The CDR3 contains 14 residues. V was cut by 3 bases and J by 3 bases, with 6 bases left in between. Germline-derived CDR1 and CDR2 are MNHEY and SMNVEV (reference sequence). The CDR3: CASSLGDYNSPLHF. CDR3 nucleotides: TGTGCCAGCAGTTTGGGGGACTATAATTCACCCCTCCACTTT.